The sequence of this TCR beta chain was determined in a study of CD8 T cells in Susac syndrome (dated by TCRdb to between 2018 and 2021). For the wider study: Whether CD8+ T cell activation and differentiation in Susac syndrome was antigen driven was tested using repertoire sequencing. The study compared CD8+ T cell repertoire clonality among about a dozen healthy donors, 14 Susac syndrome patients and approximately 16 multiple sclerosis patients.

RNA was extracted using the RNeasy kit, and about 0.45 to 1 microgram was reverse transcribed with random hexamers. TCR beta CDR3 regions were amplified with the immunoSEQ multiplex PCR assay covering 54 Vbeta and 13 Jbeta segments. Bias from PCR amplification was corrected by using a synthetic template baseline for primer optimization and for computational correction. Per the authors' processing: Reads were assigned to V, D and J genes according to IMGT and analyzed in immunoSEQ Analyzer, with only productive sequences retained. Clonality was calculated as one minus the Shannon entropy normalized by log2 of the number of productive unique sequences. Public and private clones were assessed among the 100 most prevalent clones of each patient and control. Susac-specific clones were defined as absent from healthy and MS cohorts, some 1,000 published viral clones and other ImmuneACCESS disease sequences. Through fastp at Q25 and MiXCR, TCRdb rebuilt clones from the public reads, retaining in-frame beta chains. Each CDR3 protein appears once, grouped with its most common genes and DNA. TCRdb, not the original authors, processed these V and J calls. In this sample the table shows about 90,000 distinct CDR3 sequences, over 85% of which occur a single time. The ten biggest clones cover over 0.25% of the sample.

Results the study describes overall, beyond this receptor: The number of individuals in the TCR sequencing and HLA analysis was recognized as being relatively small.

Peripheral blood CD8+ and CD4+ T cells from healthy donors, Susac syndrome patients and multiple sclerosis patients were profiled by high-throughput TCR beta sequencing. Healthy donors were included as age- and sex-matched controls. Bulk CD8+ and CD4+ T cells were purified magnetically by negative isolation, whereas CD8+ TEMRA cells were enriched by FACS. Blood was collected in EDTA tubes and processed within 24 hours, with PBMCs isolated through density gradient centrifugation. PBMCs destined for TCR sequencing were cryopreserved in liquid nitrogen and later thawed in a 37 °C water bath. The sorted or isolated CD4+, CD8+ and CD8+ TEMRA cells reached a purity of at least 90%. The germline V and J ends show losses of 4 bases and 5 bases respectively, and no gene match explains 7 bases of the junction. The CDR3 sequence holds 14 residues, the cysteine and phenylalanine included. The only DNA kept is the CDR3, 42 bases in frame from the first base. From the germline V gene, CDR1 is SGHDT and CDR2 is YYEEEE.

About this clonotype: This clone's antigen is unknown. Base-call qualities are not available, and no considerably larger clone is one nucleotide away.

Material for sequencing was CD8+ T cells from PBMCs. The clonotype originates from a human donor in good health. In this chain, TRBV5-6 is recombined with TRBJ1-1; the central 8 bases match TRBD1. In nucleotide form, the sequence is TGTGCCAGCAGCCAGGGGGCGTCGTGGACTGAAGCTTTCTTT. Its protein is CASSQGASWTEAFF.